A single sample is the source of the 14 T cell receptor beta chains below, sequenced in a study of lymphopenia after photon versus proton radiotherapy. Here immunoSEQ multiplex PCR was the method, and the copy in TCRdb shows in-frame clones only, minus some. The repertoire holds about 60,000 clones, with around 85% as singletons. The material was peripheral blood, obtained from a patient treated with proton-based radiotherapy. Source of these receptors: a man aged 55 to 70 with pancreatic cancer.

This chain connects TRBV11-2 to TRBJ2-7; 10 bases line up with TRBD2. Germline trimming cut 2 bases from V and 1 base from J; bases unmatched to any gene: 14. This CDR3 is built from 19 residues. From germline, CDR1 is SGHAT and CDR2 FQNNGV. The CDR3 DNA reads TGTGCCAGCAGCTTAACGGTCGGGCTAGCGGGAGAGGCTTCCTACGAGCAGTACTTC. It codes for CASSLTVGLAGEASYEQYF.

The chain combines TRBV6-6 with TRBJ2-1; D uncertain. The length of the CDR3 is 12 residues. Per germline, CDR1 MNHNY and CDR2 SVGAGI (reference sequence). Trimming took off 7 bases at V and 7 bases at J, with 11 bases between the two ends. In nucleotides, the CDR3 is TGTGCCAGCATTACTAAAGGGAATGAGCAGTTCTTC. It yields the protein CASITKGNEQFF.

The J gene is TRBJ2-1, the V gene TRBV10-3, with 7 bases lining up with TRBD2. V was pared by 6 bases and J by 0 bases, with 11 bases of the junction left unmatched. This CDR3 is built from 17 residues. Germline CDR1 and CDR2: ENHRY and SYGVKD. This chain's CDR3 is CAIRREGLADSYNEQFF. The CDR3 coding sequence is TGTGCCATCAGGCGGGAAGGGCTAGCGGACTCCTACAATGAGCAGTTCTTC.

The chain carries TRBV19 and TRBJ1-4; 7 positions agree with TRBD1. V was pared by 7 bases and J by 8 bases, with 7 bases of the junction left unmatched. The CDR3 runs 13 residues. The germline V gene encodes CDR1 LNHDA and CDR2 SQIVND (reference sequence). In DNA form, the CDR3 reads TGTGCCAGTAACGACAGGGAGGGCGAAAAACTGTTTTTT. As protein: CASNDREGEKLFF.

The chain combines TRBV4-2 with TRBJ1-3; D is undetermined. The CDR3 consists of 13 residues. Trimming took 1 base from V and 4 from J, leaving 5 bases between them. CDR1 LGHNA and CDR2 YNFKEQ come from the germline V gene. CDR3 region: CASSQAIGNTIYF. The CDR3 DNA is TGTGCCAGCAGCCAAGCCATCGGAAACACCATATATTTT.

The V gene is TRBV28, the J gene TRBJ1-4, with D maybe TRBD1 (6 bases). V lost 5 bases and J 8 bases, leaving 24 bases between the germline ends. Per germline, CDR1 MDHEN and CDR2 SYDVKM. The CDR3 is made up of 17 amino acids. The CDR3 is CASSPPAPGANGEKLFF. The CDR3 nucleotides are TGTGCCAGCAGTCCACCGGCCCCAGGGGCGAATGGCGAAAAACTGTTTTTT.

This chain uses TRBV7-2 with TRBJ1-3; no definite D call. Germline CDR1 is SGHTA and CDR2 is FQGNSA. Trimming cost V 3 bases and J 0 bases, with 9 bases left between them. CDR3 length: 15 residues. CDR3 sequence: CASSFSPFSGNTIYF. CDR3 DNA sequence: TGTGCCAGCAGCTTCTCTCCTTTCTCTGGAAACACCATATATTTT.

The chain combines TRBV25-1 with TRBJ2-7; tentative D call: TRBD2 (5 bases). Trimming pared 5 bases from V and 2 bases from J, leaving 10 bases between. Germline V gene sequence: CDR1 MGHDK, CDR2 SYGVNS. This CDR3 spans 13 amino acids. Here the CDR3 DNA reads TGTGCCAGCAGTCCCCGGGATACCTACGAGCAGTACTTC. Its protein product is CASSPRDTYEQYF.

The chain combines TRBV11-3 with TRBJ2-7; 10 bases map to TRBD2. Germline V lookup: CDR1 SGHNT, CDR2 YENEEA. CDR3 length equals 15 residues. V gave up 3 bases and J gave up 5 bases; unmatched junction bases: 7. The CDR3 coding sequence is TGTGCCAGCAGCTTTCAGCCTAGCGGGAGCCACGAGCAGTACTTC. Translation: CASSFQPSGSHEQYF.

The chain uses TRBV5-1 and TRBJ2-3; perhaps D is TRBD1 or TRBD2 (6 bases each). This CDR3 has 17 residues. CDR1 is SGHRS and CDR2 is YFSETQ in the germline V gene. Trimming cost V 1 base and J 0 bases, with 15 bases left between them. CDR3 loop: CASSLQGTSTSTDTQYF. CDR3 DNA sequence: TGCGCCAGCAGCTTGCAGGGGACTTCCACTAGCACAGATACGCAGTATTTT.

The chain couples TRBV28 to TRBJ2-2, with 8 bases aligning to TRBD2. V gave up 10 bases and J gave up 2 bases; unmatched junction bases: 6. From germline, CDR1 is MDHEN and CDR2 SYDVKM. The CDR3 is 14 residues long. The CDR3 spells CAIAGGANTGELFF. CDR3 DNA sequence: TGTGCCATCGCGGGGGGAGCCAACACCGGGGAGCTGTTTTTT.

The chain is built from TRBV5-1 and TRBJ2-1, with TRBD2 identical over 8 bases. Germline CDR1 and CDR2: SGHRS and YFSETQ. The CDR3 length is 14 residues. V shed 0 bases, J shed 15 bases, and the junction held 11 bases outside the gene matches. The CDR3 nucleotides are TGCGCCAGCAGCTTGGAAACTAGCGGCAGTCGTCTGTTCTTC. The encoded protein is CASSLETSGSRLFF.

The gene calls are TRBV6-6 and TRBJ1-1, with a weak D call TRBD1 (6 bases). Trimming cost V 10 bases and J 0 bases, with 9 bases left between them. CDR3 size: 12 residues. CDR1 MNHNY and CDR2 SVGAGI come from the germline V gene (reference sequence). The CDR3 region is CATWTVNTEAFF. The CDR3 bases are TGTGCCACCTGGACAGTGAACACTGAAGCTTTCTTT.

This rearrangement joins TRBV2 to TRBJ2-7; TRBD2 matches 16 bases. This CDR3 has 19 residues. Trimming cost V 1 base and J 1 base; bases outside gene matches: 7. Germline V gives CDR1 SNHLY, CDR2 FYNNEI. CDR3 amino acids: CASSEVEGLAGGYSYEQYF. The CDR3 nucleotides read TGTGCCAGCAGTGAAGTGGAGGGACTAGCGGGAGGGTATTCCTACGAGCAGTACTTC.